The 9 T cell receptor beta chains given below trace back to one sample, sequenced in a study of blood T cells in healthy people across ages. Combining a sample-barcoded 5' primer with a J-beta primer mix, a second PCR ran for roughly 6 to 11 cycles. In TCRdb, the 5' RACE reads were re-called with MiXCR into one record per CDR3 protein. The sample lists approximately 800,000 distinct CDR3 sequences, 55% to 75% seen once, with approximately 23% in the top ten. The sample taken for sequencing was blood. These receptors were collected from a young man in good health.

The V and J genes are TRBV7-6 and TRBJ1-2; D gene uncertain. Germline loops: CDR1 SGHVS, CDR2 FNYEAQ. The CDR3 runs 13 residues. The V end lost 5 bases, the J end lost 7 bases, and 14 bases lay between the germline ends. As DNA, the CDR3 is TGTGCCAGCAGCCCAGCGGGGTACCCTGGCTACACCTTC. Translated: CASSPAGYPGYTF.

CDR3 sequence reads: CASSMTGEAYEQYF. CDR3 in DNA: TGCGCCAGCAGCATGACAGGCGAAGCCTACGAGCAGTACTTC. V gene TRBV5-1 combines with J gene TRBJ2-7; a weak D match, TRBD1 (6 bases). The CDR3 is made up of 14 amino acids. Germline CDR1 is SGHRS and CDR2 is YFSETQ. Trimming took off 4 bases at V and 2 bases at J, with 13 bases between the two ends.

The CDR3 region is CASSLESPFF. CDR3 sequence (DNA): TGTGCCAGCAGCTTAGAATCTCCGTTCTTC. This chain joins TRBV7-2 and TRBJ2-1; D is ambiguous. V was shortened by 1 base and J by 15 bases, with 7 bases between the two germline ends. Germline loops: CDR1 SGHTA, CDR2 FQGNSA. The CDR3 is made up of 10 amino acids.

This clonotype was recorded at least ten times. The V and J genes are TRBV10-3 and TRBJ2-7, with 7 bases aligning to TRBD1. J gave up 0 bases and V 2 bases, and 7 bases lay outside the gene matches. CDR3 length: 16 amino acids. Germline V CDR1 and CDR2: ENHRY, SYGVKD. The CDR3 is CAISEPNRGNSYEQYF. CDR3 in DNA: TGTGCCATCAGTGAGCCTAACAGGGGAAACTCCTACGAGCAGTACTTC.

The V and J genes are TRBV20-1 and TRBJ2-1, with unresolved D. V was shortened by 6 bases and J by 8 bases, with 14 bases between the two germline ends. The CDR3 consists of 12 residues. In germline, CDR1 is DFQATT, CDR2 SNEGSKA (reference sequence). In DNA, the CDR3 is TGCAGTGCCCCGAAATTCGGCTATGAGCAGTTCTTC. As protein: CSAPKFGYEQFF.

V and J are TRBV7-2 and TRBJ1-6; D gene unclear. Trimming cost V 0 bases and J 7 bases, with 10 bases left between them. In germline, CDR1 is SGHTA, CDR2 FQGNSA. This CDR3 has 15 residues. The CDR3 nucleotides read TGTGCCAGCAGCTTAGCCGCCGTGGGGAATTCACCCCTCCACTTT. Its translation is CASSLAAVGNSPLHF.

The chain is built from TRBV20-1 and TRBJ1-6; 11 nucleotides agree with TRBD1. Germline-derived CDR1 and CDR2 are DFQATT and SNEGSKA (reference sequence). V shed 3 bases and J 7 bases; nucleotides not matched to a gene: 11. This CDR3 is 17 amino acids long. CDR3 sequence (DNA): TGCAGTGCTAGGGAGGCGTCCGGGACAGGGGGAAATTCACCCCTCCACTTT. Its protein is CSAREASGTGGNSPLHF.

The CDR3 loop reads CASSQPFINEQFF. In nucleotides, the CDR3 is TGTGCCAGCAGTCAGCCTTTCATCAATGAGCAGTTCTTC. The rearrangement uses TRBV27 and TRBJ2-1; no clear D. V was clipped by 5 bases and J by 6 bases, with 11 bases between them. Germline assignment: CDR1 MNHEY and CDR2 SMNVEV (reference sequence). The CDR3 has 13 residues.

This chain uses TRBV29-1 with TRBJ2-5; a weak D match, TRBD2 (5 bases). Germline CDR1 SQVTM, CDR2 ANQGSEA. Trimming pared 7 bases from V and 6 bases from J, leaving 21 bases between. CDR3 size: 14 residues. The CDR3 reads CSASPWAGMKTQYF. In nucleotides, the CDR3 is TGCAGCGCTTCCCCGTGGGCGGGTATGAAGACCCAGTACTTC.